This T cell receptor beta chain comes out of a study of blood T cell repertoires in COVID-19 (dated by TCRdb to the early 2020s). In the study overall: Samples from collaborators originated in the United States, Italy and Spain and spanned both the acute and convalescent phases of COVID-19. A de-identified subject ID, COVID-19 status, age in years and sex were almost always included in the sample metadata. The prospective study material was composed of cDNA or gDNA derived from T cells, B-cell-depleted T cells, or PBMCs. The repertoires were released in a freely available public database intended as a resource for research on the immune response to SARS-CoV-2. Where available, HLA class I and class II types were taken from metadata supplied by the sample provider and were not determined by assay-based typing. Samples were obtained from the ongoing ImmuneRACE study (first 160 participants) and from about 1,300 subjects provided by 6 global collaborators. The dataset comprised deeply sampled blood TCRbeta repertoires from subjects exposed to, actively infected with, or recovered from COVID-19.

The immunoSEQ Assay, a bias-controlled multiplex PCR, was used to amplify TCRbeta CDR3 regions from genomic DNA. As for the original processing: Within the assay, amplification of reference gene primers was used to estimate how many nucleated cells each sample contained. To quantify the absolute abundance of each unique TCRbeta CDR3 rearrangement, sequence reads were collapsed and filtered. For each sample, productive Simpson clonality was calculated by taking the square root of Simpson's diversity index across productive rearrangements. TCRdb took over this immuneACCESS table, retaining in-frame rearrangements with V and J assigned. Such tables are incomplete; in checked studies, under half of the missing clones stem from an unresolved V gene, and the remainder is unexplained. D and trimming were read from the DNA, whereas the V and J calls and clone size are those reported in that table. The sample has about 110,000 clones on record, 65% to 80% of them singletons. Of the sample, 20% to 25% is held by the ten largest clones.

The CDR3 has 15 amino acids, counting the end cysteine and phenylalanine. Left in the record is the CDR3 DNA by itself, 45 bases read in frame from the first base. The germline V gene specifies SGHTA as CDR1 and FQGTGA as CDR2. From V the trimming removes 5 bases and from J it removes 3 bases, while the gene matches leave 3 bases of the junction unaccounted for. The collaborating institutions used their own protocols to collect whole blood in K2EDTA tubes. For TCRbeta analysis, collaborators shipped samples as frozen whole blood, isolated PBMCs, or DNA extracted from either of those sample types. The paper as a whole reports these results and caveats: Clinical and demographic metadata were provided uncurated, with the amount varying by source and participant.

The sample holds one count of this clone. There is no known antigen for this receptor. It has no much larger one-base neighbor in the sample; base qualities were not kept. The sequenced material came from peripheral blood. The chain links TRBV7-3 with TRBJ1-4; 10 central bases correspond to TRBD1. The receptor was isolated from a man between 65 and 85 years old with active or convalescent COVID-19. The CDR3 reads CASSRGQGANEKLFF. The DNA sequence is as follows: TGTGCCAGCAGCAGAGGACAGGGGGCTAATGAAAAACTGTTTTTT.